The 20 T cell receptor beta chains below come from one sample, sequenced in a study of CD8 T cells in Susac syndrome. With random hexamers, reverse transcription was performed on 0.5 to 1 ug of RNA. A single record per CDR3 protein comes from TCRdb applying MiXCR to the immunoSEQ multiplex PCR reads. The table shows about 120,000 distinct CDR3 sequences, with 90% to 95% occurring only once. Sequenced material: CD8+ T cells from PBMCs. The receptors were sampled from a human donor with Susac syndrome.

This chain uses TRBV20-1 with TRBJ1-1; D remains ambiguous. Germline assignment: CDR1 DFQATT and CDR2 SNEGSKA (reference sequence). V was cut by 6 bases and J by 1 base, with 15 bases left in between. This CDR3 region has 14 residues. The chain's CDR3 is CSAPPTVENTEAFF. The CDR3 DNA sequence: TGCAGTGCCCCCCCCACTGTGGAGAACACTGAAGCTTTCTTT.

The chain is built from TRBV24-1 and TRBJ2-3; D is uncertain. This CDR3 region has 13 residues. The germline CDR1 and CDR2 sequences are KGHDR and SFDVKD. V was trimmed by 3 bases and J by 0 bases, leaving 3 bases between them. The CDR3 loop reads CATSDQSTDTQYF. The DNA of the CDR3 is TGTGCCACCAGTGATCAGAGCACAGATACGCAGTATTTT.

This chain links TRBV9 with TRBJ1-2; a weak D match, TRBD1 (6 bases). V lost 4 bases and J 2 bases, leaving 12 bases between the germline ends. The CDR3 is 14 residues long. CDR1 SGDLS and CDR2 YYNGEE come from the germline V gene. The CDR3 region is CASSPGGRNYGYTF. The CDR3 DNA sequence: TGTGCCAGCAGCCCGGGGGGGCGCAACTATGGCTACACCTTC.

V is TRBV5-1 and J is TRBJ1-2; a weak D match, TRBD1 (5 bases). CDR3 size: 16 residues. Trimming took off 1 base at V and 3 bases at J, with 16 bases between the two ends. Germline V gives CDR1 SGHRS, CDR2 YFSETQ. The DNA of the CDR3 is TGCGCCAGCAGCTTGTCCGGGGCAGGAGACTACTATGGCTACACCTTC. Encoded protein: CASSLSGAGDYYGYTF. Drawing the rest from reference TRBV5-1 and TRBJ1-2, the complete variable domain is KAGVTQTPRYLIKTRGQQVTLSCSPISGHRSVSWYQQTPGQGLQFLFEYFSETQRNKGNFPGRFSGRQFSNSRSEMNVSTLELGDSALYLCASSLSGAGDYYGYTFGSGTRLTVV.

The gene calls are TRBV11-2 and TRBJ2-5; TRBD2 matches 11 bases. There are 17 residues in the CDR3. V shed 3 bases, J shed 4 bases, and the junction held 10 bases outside the gene matches. Germline-derived CDR1 and CDR2 are SGHAT and FQNNGV. DNA for the CDR3: TGTGCCAGCAGCTTCTATTTAGCGGGGGGGGAAGGAGAGACCCAGTACTTC. Translation: CASSFYLAGGEGETQYF.

The genes are TRBV6-5 and TRBJ1-1; 10 nucleotides line up with TRBD1. The CDR3 consists of 14 residues. The V gene's germline CDR1 is MNHEY and CDR2 SVGAGI. Trimming at V came to 6 bases and at J to 4 bases, leaving 5 bases not matched to a gene. The CDR3 sequence: CASSLTGGPTEAFF. The DNA for the CDR3 is TGTGCCAGCAGCCTGACAGGGGGCCCCACTGAAGCTTTCTTT.

This clonotype was recorded only once. The CDR3 nucleotides are TGCAGCCCCAAATACAGGGTAGAATTGGGGGACACTGAAGCTTTCTTT. Protein product: CSPKYRVELGDTEAFF. This chain links TRBV29-1 with TRBJ1-1; D is possibly TRBD1 (6 bases). V lost 8 bases and J 3 bases, leaving 25 bases between the germline ends. This CDR3 comprises 16 residues. Germline V lookup: CDR1 SQVTM, CDR2 ANQGSEA.

This chain uses TRBV27 with TRBJ1-1; maybe TRBD1 (5 bases). This CDR3 comprises 13 residues. V was clipped by 5 bases and J by 5 bases, with 12 bases between them. CDR1 and CDR2 (germline): MNHEY, SMNVEV (reference sequence). CDR3: CASSRSEGTEAFF. In DNA, the CDR3 is TGTGCCAGCAGTCGCTCCGAGGGGACTGAAGCTTTCTTT.

As DNA, the CDR3 is TGTGCCAGCAGCTTCATTGGGCCGGGACTAGCGGTTACCTACGAGCAGTACTTC. This codes for CASSFIGPGLAVTYEQYF. V and J are TRBV7-9 and TRBJ2-7; 11 bases line up with TRBD2. V lost 3 bases to trimming and J lost 2 bases; unmatched junction nucleotides: 12. CDR1 and CDR2 (germline): SEHNR, FQNEAQ (reference sequence). CDR3 length: 18 residues.

This clonotype appeared a few times. The rearrangement uses TRBV27 and TRBJ2-7; D possibly corresponds to TRBD2 (6 bases). The CDR3 is made up of 15 amino acids. In germline, CDR1 is MNHEY, CDR2 SMNVEV (reference sequence). Trimming took 1 base from V and 0 from J, leaving 10 bases between them. This chain's CDR3 is CASSLLGGSSYEQYF. CDR3 coding DNA: TGTGCCAGCAGTTTATTGGGGGGTTCCTCCTACGAGCAGTACTTC.

This rearrangement joins TRBV5-6 to TRBJ2-1; 12 nucleotides agree with TRBD2. CDR3 length equals 16 residues. After removal of 4 bases from V and 7 bases from J, the junction contained 9 bases not matched to a gene. Germline loops: CDR1 SGHDT, CDR2 YYEEEE. The CDR3 nucleotides are TGTGCCAGCAGCCGTTCAACTAGCGGGAGGAAGAATGAGCAGTTCTTC. This encodes CASSRSTSGRKNEQFF. Combining the CDR3 with reference TRBV5-6 and TRBJ2-1 gives the whole variable domain DAGVTQSPTHLIKTRGQQVTLRCSPKSGHDTVSWYQQALGQGPQFIFQYYEEEERQRGNFPDRFSGHQFPNYSSELNVNALLLGDSALYLCASSRSTSGRKNEQFFGPGTRLTVL.

This clonotype was found once. V usage is TRBV6-5 and J usage is TRBJ2-7, with D possibly matching TRBD2 (7 bases). Germline CDR1 is MNHEY and CDR2 is SVGAGI. V was pared by 0 bases and J by 6 bases, with 15 bases between. The CDR3 covers 15 residues. CDR3 residues: CASSYSGGAQGEQYF. The CDR3 DNA reads TGTGCCAGCAGTTACTCGGGGGGGGCGCAAGGCGAGCAGTACTTC.

V is TRBV5-4 and J is TRBJ2-1; D gene ambiguous. Germline V CDR1 and CDR2: SGHNT, YYREEE (reference sequence). V was shortened by 5 bases and J by 4 bases, with 7 bases between the two germline ends. The CDR3 covers 12 residues. The CDR3, as DNA: TGTGCCAGCAGGGATTATTACAATGAGCAGTTCTTC. Its translation: CASRDYYNEQFF.

The chain joins TRBV6-1 to TRBJ2-7; D gene ambiguous. The germline V and J ends were trimmed by 9 bases and 0 bases, with 15 bases remaining between them. The CDR3 loop spans 14 amino acids. Germline V gene lookup returns CDR1 MNHNS and CDR2 SASEGT. The CDR3 nucleotides read TGTGCCAGTTGGGTGGTGTTATCCTCCTACGAGCAGTACTTC. It translates to CASWVVLSSYEQYF.

The chain links TRBV24-1 to TRBJ1-2, with 10 bases that match TRBD1. The germline V gene encodes CDR1 KGHDR and CDR2 SFDVKD. J was trimmed by 0 bases and V by 10 bases; bases with no gene match: 19. The CDR3 is 19 residues long. CDR3 in amino acids: CATDVPGQGTPPPNYGYTF. The CDR3 bases are TGTGCCACAGACGTCCCGGGACAGGGGACCCCCCCTCCTAACTATGGCTACACCTTC.

V usage is TRBV10-3 and J usage is TRBJ2-1, with 9 bases lining up with TRBD2. This CDR3 is 16 amino acids long. V lost 3 bases to trimming and J lost 4 bases; unmatched junction nucleotides: 7. Germline V gene sequence: CDR1 ENHRY, CDR2 SYGVKD. CDR3: CAISDPGLASYNEQFF. The CDR3 nucleotides read TGTGCCATCAGTGACCCGGGACTAGCATCGTACAATGAGCAGTTCTTC.

The gene calls are TRBV12-3 or TRBV12-4 and TRBJ2-4, with D unresolved. The CDR3 has 13 amino acids. Trimming shortened V by 1 base and J by 2 bases, and 3 bases separated the two germline ends. CDR3 DNA: TGTGCCAGCAGTTTAGGATCCAAAAACATTCAGTACTTC. This encodes CASSLGSKNIQYF.

The chain is built from TRBV25-1 and TRBJ1-5; TRBD1 might be the D (6 bases). V shed 1 base and J shed 5 bases, with 15 bases lying between them. This CDR3 is built from 16 residues. Per germline, CDR1 MGHDK and CDR2 SYGVNS. This chain's CDR3 is CASSEFVGGAYQPQHF. The DNA for the CDR3 is TGTGCCAGCAGTGAATTCGTGGGGGGCGCCTATCAGCCCCAGCATTTT.

V gene TRBV5-1 combines with J gene TRBJ2-3; D unclear. V lost 0 bases and J lost 6, with 14 bases in between. The CDR3 has 15 residues. Germline assignment: CDR1 SGHRS and CDR2 YFSETQ. In nucleotides, the CDR3 is TGCGCCAGCAGCTTGGATTTCGGTTCTACGGATACGCAGTATTTT. It yields the protein CASSLDFGSTDTQYF. The full variable domain, with the rest looked up from reference TRBV5-1 and TRBJ2-3, is KAGVTQTPRYLIKTRGQQVTLSCSPISGHRSVSWYQQTPGQGLQFLFEYFSETQRNKGNFPGRFSGRQFSNSRSEMNVSTLELGDSALYLCASSLDFGSTDTQYFGPGTRLTVL.

The rearrangement links TRBV7-8 to TRBJ1-5, with D possibly TRBD1 on 5 matching bases. In germline, CDR1 is SGHVS, CDR2 FQNEAQ. Trimming cost V 5 bases and J 1 base, with 12 bases left between them. CDR3 size: 15 residues. In nucleotides, the CDR3 is TGTGCCAGCAGCAGAAGACAGAAAAGCAATCAGCCCCAGCATTTT. Protein: CASSRRQKSNQPQHF.